These 11 T cell receptor beta chains originate from one sample sequenced in a study of blood T cell repertoires in COVID-19. The assay was immunoSEQ multiplex PCR, and TCRdb's table has in-frame clones only and misses some. In the table there are 470,000 or so clones, 70% to 90% of which are singletons. The sample consisted of peripheral blood. All receptors derive from a human donor in a cohort sampled during active COVID-19.

The chain is built from TRBV12-3 or TRBV12-4 and TRBJ2-7; 11 bases agree with TRBD1. Trimming at V came to 10 bases and at J to 10 bases, leaving 12 bases not matched to a gene. CDR3 length: 13 amino acids. CDR3 amino acids: CATGTGGTTEQYF. The CDR3 DNA sequence: TGTGCCACCGGGACAGGGGGTACTACGGAACAGTACTTC.

The rearrangement links TRBV29-1 to TRBJ2-7, with 16 bases identical to TRBD2. The J segment lost 5 bases and the V segment lost 6 bases, leaving 4 bases of the junction unmatched. The CDR3 is 14 amino acids. Per the germline V gene, CDR1 is SQVTM and CDR2 is ANQGSEA. CDR3 protein: CSVGLAGGRDEQYF. In DNA, the CDR3 is TGCAGCGTGGGACTAGCGGGAGGGCGCGACGAGCAGTACTTC.

This clone was observed a few times. The rearrangement joins TRBV28 to TRBJ2-2, with a tentative D call TRBD1 (5 bases). V gave up 1 base and J gave up 4 bases, with 10 bases separating them. There are 15 residues in the CDR3. Germline CDR1 and CDR2: MDHEN and SYDVKM. CDR3: CASSLLAGPTGELFF. The CDR3 DNA reads as TGTGCCAGCAGTTTATTGGCAGGGCCCACCGGGGAGCTGTTTTTT.

The chain uses TRBV9 and TRBJ2-5, with a tentative D call TRBD2 (7 bases). This CDR3 spans 14 amino acids. The V gene lost 3 bases and the J gene lost 7 bases, with 16 bases spanning the gap. The germline CDR1 and CDR2 sequences are SGDLS and YYNGEE. The CDR3 DNA reads as TGTGCCAGCAGCGGGGGGGAGGGAGGGGGGACCCAGTACTTC. Translated, it gives CASSGGEGGGTQYF. The full variable domain, in which reference TRBV9 and TRBJ2-5 provide the parts outside the CDR3, is DSGVTQTPKHLITATGQRVTLRCSPRSGDLSVYWYQQSLDQGLQFLIQYYNGEERAKGNILERFSAQQFPDLHSELNLSSLELGDSALYFCASSGGEGGGTQYFGPGTRLLVL.

The chain uses TRBV10-2 and TRBJ1-1; D gene ambiguous. V lost 3 bases and J lost 5, with 10 bases in between. CDR3 length: 13 amino acids. CDR1 is WSHSY and CDR2 is SAAADI in the germline V gene. CDR3: CASSERVLTEAFF. The CDR3 coding sequence is TGCGCCAGCAGTGAACGGGTTTTGACTGAAGCTTTCTTT.

The chain combines TRBV5-1 with TRBJ2-1, with D tentatively TRBD2 (5 bases). Germline CDR1 SGHRS, CDR2 YFSETQ. The CDR3 sequence is 19 residues long. The ends were cut back, 0 bases at V and 7 bases at J, with 26 bases in the middle. The CDR3 protein is CASSLGRPDRRRITNEQFF. In nucleotides, the CDR3 is TGCGCCAGCAGCTTGGGTAGACCGGACCGACGGAGGATAACTAATGAGCAGTTCTTC.

This clone has a handful of counts. V is TRBV7-9 and J is TRBJ1-2; TRBD1 is a possible D gene (5 bases). The CDR3 runs 14 residues. V was trimmed by 6 bases and J by 4 bases, leaving 15 bases between them. The V gene's germline CDR1 is SEHNR and CDR2 FQNEAQ (reference sequence). The CDR3 loop reads CASSLWMGGYGYTF. CDR3 sequence (DNA): TGTGCCAGCAGTCTTTGGATGGGGGGCTATGGCTACACCTTC.

The rearrangement joins TRBV28 to TRBJ1-1; the D is unclear. The CDR3 contains 12 residues. V shed 8 bases and J shed 8 bases, with 15 bases lying between them. Germline CDR1 and CDR2: MDHEN and SYDVKM. CDR3 sequence: CASFTPLKEAFF. As DNA, the CDR3 is TGTGCCAGCTTCACACCCTTGAAAGAAGCTTTCTTT.

Only one count was recorded for this clone. The V call is TRBV7-3, the J call TRBJ2-5; possibly TRBD2 for D (6 bases). Germline V gene sequence: CDR1 SGHTA, CDR2 FQGTGA. The CDR3 length is 15 residues. The V end was cut by 1 base, the J end by 4 bases, with 13 bases between. The CDR3 is CASSLRGGIGETQYF. The CDR3 DNA reads as TGTGCCAGCAGCTTAAGGGGAGGTATCGGAGAGACCCAGTACTTC.

The V and J genes are TRBV28 and TRBJ2-5; D is perhaps TRBD2 (5 bases). Trimming removed 7 bases at V and 4 bases at J, with 13 bases between. CDR3 length: 13 amino acids. Per the germline V gene, CDR1 is MDHEN and CDR2 is SYDVKM. The CDR3 loop reads CASTRSGRETQYF. In nucleotides, the CDR3 is TGTGCCAGCACCCGAAGCGGTAGAGAGACCCAGTACTTC.

The chain links TRBV10-3 to TRBJ2-2; maybe TRBD1 (5 bases). This CDR3 has 13 amino acids. V gave up 10 bases and J gave up 1 base, with 10 bases separating them. CDR1 is ENHRY, CDR2 SYGVKD, per germline. The CDR3 DNA follows: TGTGCCAGCGCCGACAGGAACACCGGGGAGCTGTTTTTT. Protein sequence: CASADRNTGELFF.